This T cell receptor beta chain is from a study of blood T cell repertoires in COVID-19. Study overall: Whether acute or convalescent, the COVID-19 samples came from the United States, Italy and Spain. The analysed material was cDNA or gDNA that came from T cells, B-cell-depleted T cells, or PBMCs.

Germline loops: CDR1 LNHDA, CDR2 SQIVND (reference sequence). The V end lost 10 bases, the J end lost 1 base, and 20 bases lay between the germline ends. The CDR3 totals 15 residues. Methods used by the authors: Scientists estimated how many nucleated cells there were by amplifying reference gene primers. Only in-frame clones appear in the TCRdb table, and some are missing; sequencing was by immunoSEQ multiplex PCR. That table furnishes V, J and clone size, whereas the DNA furnished D and trimming. Counted here are some 150,000 clones, about four fifths occurring once; the ten biggest clones make up approximately 0.5%.

V and J are TRBV19 and TRBJ2-7; D is possibly TRBD2 (6 bases). Sequencing was done on a sample of peripheral blood. This receptor was taken from a man in his fifties or sixties with acute or convalescent COVID-19. CDR3 sequence (DNA): TGTGCCACCAAGCCCTATGCGGAGGGTTCCTACGAGCAGTACTTC. This gives the protein CATKPYAEGSYEQYF.